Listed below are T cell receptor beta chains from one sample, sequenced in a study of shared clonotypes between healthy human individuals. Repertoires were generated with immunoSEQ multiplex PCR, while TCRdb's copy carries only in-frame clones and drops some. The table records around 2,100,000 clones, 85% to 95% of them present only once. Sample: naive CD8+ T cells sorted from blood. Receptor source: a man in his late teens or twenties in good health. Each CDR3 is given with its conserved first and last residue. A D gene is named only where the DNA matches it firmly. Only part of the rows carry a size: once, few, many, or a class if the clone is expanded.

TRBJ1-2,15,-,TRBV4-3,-,TGCGCCAGCAGCCAAGATCTCGGAACTAACTATGGCTACACCTTC,CASSQDLGTNYGYTF
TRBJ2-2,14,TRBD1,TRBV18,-,TGTGCCAGCGAGGGGGCAGCTTACACCGGGGAGCTGTTTTTT,CASEGAAYTGELFF
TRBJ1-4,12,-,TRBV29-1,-,TGCAGCGCCACCCGGGCGGAGGAAAAACTGTTTTTT,CSATRAEEKLFF
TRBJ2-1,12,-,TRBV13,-,TGTGCCAGCAGCTTAACGGGGGCCGAGCAGTTCTTC,CASSLTGAEQFF
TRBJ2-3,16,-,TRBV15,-,TGTGCCACCAGCAGAGATGGAATCGGAAACACAGATACGCAGTATTTT,CATSRDGIGNTDTQYF
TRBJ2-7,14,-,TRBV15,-,TGTGCCACCAGCAGAGAATGGACAGTCTACGAGCAGTACTTC,CATSREWTVYEQYF
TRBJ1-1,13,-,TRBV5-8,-,TGTGCCAGCAGCTTGGTTTGGGACACTGAAGCTTTCTTT,CASSLVWDTEAFF
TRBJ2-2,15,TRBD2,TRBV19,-,TGTGCCAGCCGGATAGCGGGGGAGGGCACCGGGGAGCTGTTTTTT,CASRIAGEGTGELFF
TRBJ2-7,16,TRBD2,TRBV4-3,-,TGCGCCAGCAGCCAAGATGGGGGACTAGCGTTGTACGAGCAGTACTTC,CASSQDGGLALYEQYF
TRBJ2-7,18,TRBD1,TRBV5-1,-,TGCGCCAGCAGCTTGTCTCCAGGGGGCGCGGTAGGGTCCTACGAGCAGTACTTC,CASSLSPGGAVGSYEQYF
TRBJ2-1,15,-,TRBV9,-,TGTGCCAGCAGCGTAGGTGGGGCTGGCGACAATGAGCAGTTCTTC,CASSVGGAGDNEQFF
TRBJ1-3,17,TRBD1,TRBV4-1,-,TGCGCCAGCAGCCAAGTTAGACAGGGAGGGTCTGGAAACACCATATATTTT,CASSQVRQGGSGNTIYF
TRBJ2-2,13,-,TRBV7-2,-,TGTGCCAGCAGCTCCAGGGAAACCGGGGAGCTGTTTTTT,CASSSRETGELFF
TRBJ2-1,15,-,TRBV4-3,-,TGCGCCAGCAGCCAAGCCCTTGGGGGCCCAAATGAGCAGTTCTTC,CASSQALGGPNEQFF
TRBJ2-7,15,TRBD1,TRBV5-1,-,TGCGCCAGCAGCTTGATAGGACAGGGATCCTACGAGCAGTACTTC,CASSLIGQGSYEQYF
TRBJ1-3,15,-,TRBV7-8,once,TGTGCCAGCAGCTCCTCAGCGGGTCCTGGAAACACCATATATTTT,CASSSSAGPGNTIYF
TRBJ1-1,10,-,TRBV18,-,TGTGCCAGCTCAACAGGGAAGGCTTTCTTT,CASSTGKAFF
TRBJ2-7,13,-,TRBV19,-,TGTGCCAGTAGTATAAAATTCTCCTACGAGCAGTACTTC,CASSIKFSYEQYF
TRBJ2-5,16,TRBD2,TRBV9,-,TGTGCCAGCAGCGTAGGCGGGGCTAGCGGCCAAGAGACCCAGTACTTC,CASSVGGASGQETQYF
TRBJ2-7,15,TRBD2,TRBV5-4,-,TGTGCCAGCAGCTTGGGGGCTAGCGGGACCTACGAGCAGTACTTC,CASSLGASGTYEQYF
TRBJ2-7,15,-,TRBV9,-,TGTGCCAGCAGCGTAACCCCGGGGCAGGGCTACGAGCAGTACTTC,CASSVTPGQGYEQYF
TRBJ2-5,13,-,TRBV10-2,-,TGCGCCAGCAGACCAATTTACCAAGAGACCCAGTACTTC,CASRPIYQETQYF
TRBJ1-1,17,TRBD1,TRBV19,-,TGTGCCAGTAGTCCCAGAGGGACAGGCTTCGTAGACACTGAAGCTTTCTTT,CASSPRGTGFVDTEAFF
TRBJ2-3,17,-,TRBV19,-,TGTGCCAGTAGTATAGTGGGGTTGAGCGGAGGCACAGATACGCAGTATTTT,CASSIVGLSGGTDTQYF
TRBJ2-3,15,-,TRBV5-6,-,TGTGCCAGCAGCTTCACAGGCAACACACTTGATACGCAGTATTTT,CASSFTGNTLDTQYF
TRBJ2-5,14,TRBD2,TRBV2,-,TGTGCCAGCAGTGACCCGGGAGGGCAAGAGACCCAGTACTTC,CASSDPGGQETQYF
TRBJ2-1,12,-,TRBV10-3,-,TGTGCCATCAGTGAGCCCGGGGTTGAGCAGTTCTTC,CAISEPGVEQFF
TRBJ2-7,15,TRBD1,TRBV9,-,TGTGCCAGCAGCGAGGGGACAGACCCTCTCTACGAGCAGTACTTC,CASSEGTDPLYEQYF
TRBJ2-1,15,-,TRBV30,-,TGTGCCTGGAGTCGGTCGGACAGCTGGTACAATGAGCAGTTCTTC,CAWSRSDSWYNEQFF
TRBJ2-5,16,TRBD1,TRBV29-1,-,TGCAGCGTTGAAGGAGATACGACAGGGGGGACGGGGACCCAGTACTTC,CSVEGDTTGGTGTQYF
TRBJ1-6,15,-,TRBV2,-,TGTGCCAGCAGTGGGAGCCGGGACGAAAATTCACCCCTCCACTTT,CASSGSRDENSPLHF